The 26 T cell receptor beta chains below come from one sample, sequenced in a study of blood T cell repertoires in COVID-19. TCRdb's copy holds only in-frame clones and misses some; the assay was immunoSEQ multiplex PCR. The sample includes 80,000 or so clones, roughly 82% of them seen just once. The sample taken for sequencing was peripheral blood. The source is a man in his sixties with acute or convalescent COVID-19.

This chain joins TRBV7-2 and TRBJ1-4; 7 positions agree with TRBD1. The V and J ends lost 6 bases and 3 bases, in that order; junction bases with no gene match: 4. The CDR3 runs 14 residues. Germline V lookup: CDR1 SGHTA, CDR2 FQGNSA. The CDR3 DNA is TGTGCCAGCAGTCGTGGACAGGCTAATGAAAAACTGTTTTTT. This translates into CASSRGQANEKLFF.

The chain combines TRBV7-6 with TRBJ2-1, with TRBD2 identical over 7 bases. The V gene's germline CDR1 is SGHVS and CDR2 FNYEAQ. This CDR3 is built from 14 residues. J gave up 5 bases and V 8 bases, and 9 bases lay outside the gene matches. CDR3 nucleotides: TGTGCCAGCTTCGCACTAGCGATCGACAATGAGCAGTTCTTC. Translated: CASFALAIDNEQFF.

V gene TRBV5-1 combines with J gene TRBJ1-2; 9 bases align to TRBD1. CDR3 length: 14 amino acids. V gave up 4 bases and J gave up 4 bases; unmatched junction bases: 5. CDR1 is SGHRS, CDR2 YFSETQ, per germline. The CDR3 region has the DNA TGCGCCAGCAGCCGTGGGACAGGGCCCTATGGCTACACCTTC. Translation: CASSRGTGPYGYTF.

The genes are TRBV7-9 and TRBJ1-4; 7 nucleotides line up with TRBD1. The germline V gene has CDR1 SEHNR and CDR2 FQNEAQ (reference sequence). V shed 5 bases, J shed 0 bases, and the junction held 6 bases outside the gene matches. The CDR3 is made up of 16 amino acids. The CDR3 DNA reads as TGTGCCAGCAGCATCCCCCAGGGGGCAACTAATGAAAAACTGTTTTTT. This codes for CASSIPQGATNEKLFF.

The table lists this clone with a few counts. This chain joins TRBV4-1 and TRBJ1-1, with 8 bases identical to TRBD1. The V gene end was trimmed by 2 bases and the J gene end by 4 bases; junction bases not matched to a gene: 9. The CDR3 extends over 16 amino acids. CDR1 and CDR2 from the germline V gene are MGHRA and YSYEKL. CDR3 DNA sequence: TGCGCCAGCAGCCAACCCCGAGGACAGGGATCCACTGAAGCTTTCTTT. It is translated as CASSQPRGQGSTEAFF.

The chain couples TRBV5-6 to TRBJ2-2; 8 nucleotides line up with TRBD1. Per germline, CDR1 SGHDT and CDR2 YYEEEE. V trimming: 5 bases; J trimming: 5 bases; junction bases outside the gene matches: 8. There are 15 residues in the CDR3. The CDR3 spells CASRIGDRPTGELFF. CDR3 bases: TGTGCCAGCAGGATAGGGGACAGGCCGACCGGGGAGCTGTTTTTT. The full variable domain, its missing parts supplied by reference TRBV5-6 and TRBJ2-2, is DAGVTQSPTHLIKTRGQQVTLRCSPKSGHDTVSWYQQALGQGPQFIFQYYEEEERQRGNFPDRFSGHQFPNYSSELNVNALLLGDSALYLCASRIGDRPTGELFFGEGSRLTVL.

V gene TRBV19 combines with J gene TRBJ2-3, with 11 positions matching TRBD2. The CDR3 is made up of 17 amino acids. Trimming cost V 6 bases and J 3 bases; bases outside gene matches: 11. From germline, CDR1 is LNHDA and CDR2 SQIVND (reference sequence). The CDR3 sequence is CASSPLLAGDRTDTQYF. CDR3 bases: TGTGCCAGTAGCCCCCTACTAGCGGGAGATAGGACAGATACGCAGTATTTT.

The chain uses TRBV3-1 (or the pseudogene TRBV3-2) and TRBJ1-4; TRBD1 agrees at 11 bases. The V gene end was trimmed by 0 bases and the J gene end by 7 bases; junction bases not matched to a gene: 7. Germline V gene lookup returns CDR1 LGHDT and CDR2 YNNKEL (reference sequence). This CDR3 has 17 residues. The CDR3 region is CASSQDHRTGGFEKLFF. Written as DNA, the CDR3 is TGTGCCAGCAGCCAAGATCATCGGACAGGGGGCTTTGAAAAACTGTTTTTT.

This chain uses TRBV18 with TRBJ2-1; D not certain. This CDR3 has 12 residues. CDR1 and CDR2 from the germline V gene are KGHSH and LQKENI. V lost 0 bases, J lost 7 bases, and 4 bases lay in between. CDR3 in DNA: TGTGCCAGCTCACCACCTAGTAATGAGCAGTTCTTC. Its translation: CASSPPSNEQFF.

In DNA, the CDR3 is TGTGCCAGCAACTACTTTCTGGGAGAGGATCCGTTCTTC. This codes for CASNYFLGEDPFF. This chain joins TRBV11-2 and TRBJ2-1; TRBD2 might be the D (5 bases). Germline V gene sequence: CDR1 SGHAT, CDR2 FQNNGV. This CDR3 comprises 13 residues. The ends were cut back, 7 bases at V and 15 bases at J, with 22 bases in the middle.

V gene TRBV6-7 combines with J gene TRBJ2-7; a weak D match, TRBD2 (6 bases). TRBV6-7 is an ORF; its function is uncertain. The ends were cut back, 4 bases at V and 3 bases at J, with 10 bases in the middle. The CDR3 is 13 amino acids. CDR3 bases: TGTGCCAGCAGTTTTACTAGCTACTACGAGCAGTACTTC. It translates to CASSFTSYYEQYF.

As DNA, the CDR3 is TGTGCCAGCAGCTCCGGACAGACCGGTGATTACGAGCAGTACTTC. It specifies CASSSGQTGDYEQYF. The chain couples TRBV11-2 to TRBJ2-7; perhaps TRBD1 as D (6 bases). V lost 4 bases to trimming and J lost 4 bases, with 17 bases between them. The CDR3 sequence is 15 residues long. Germline CDR1 SGHAT, CDR2 FQNNGV.

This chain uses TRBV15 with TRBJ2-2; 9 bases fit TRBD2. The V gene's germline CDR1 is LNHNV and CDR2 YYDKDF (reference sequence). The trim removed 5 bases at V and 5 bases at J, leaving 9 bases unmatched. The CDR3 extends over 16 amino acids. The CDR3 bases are TGTGCCACCAGCTCTCTTAGCGGGAGAGGGACCGGGGAGCTGTTTTTT. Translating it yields CATSSLSGRGTGELFF.

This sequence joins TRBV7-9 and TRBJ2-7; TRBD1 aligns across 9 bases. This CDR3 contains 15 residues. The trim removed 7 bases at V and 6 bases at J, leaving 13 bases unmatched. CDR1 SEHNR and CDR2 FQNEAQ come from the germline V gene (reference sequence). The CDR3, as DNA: TGTGCCAGCAACACGCTACGGGACAGGGTACCCGAGCAGTACTTC. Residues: CASNTLRDRVPEQYF.

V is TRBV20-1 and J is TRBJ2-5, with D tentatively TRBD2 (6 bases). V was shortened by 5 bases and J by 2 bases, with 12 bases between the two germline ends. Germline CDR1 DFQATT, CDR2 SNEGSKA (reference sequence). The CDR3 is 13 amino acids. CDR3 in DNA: TGCAGTGCTGGTGACCGGGGGCAAGAGACCCAGTACTTC. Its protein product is CSAGDRGQETQYF.

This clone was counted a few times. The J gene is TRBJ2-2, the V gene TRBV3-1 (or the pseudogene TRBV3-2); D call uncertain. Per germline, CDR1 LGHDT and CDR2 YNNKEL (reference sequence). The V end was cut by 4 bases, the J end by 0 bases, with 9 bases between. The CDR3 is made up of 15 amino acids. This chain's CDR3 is CASSRLRANTGELFF. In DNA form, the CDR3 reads TGTGCCAGCAGCCGCCTTCGGGCGAACACCGGGGAGCTGTTTTTT.

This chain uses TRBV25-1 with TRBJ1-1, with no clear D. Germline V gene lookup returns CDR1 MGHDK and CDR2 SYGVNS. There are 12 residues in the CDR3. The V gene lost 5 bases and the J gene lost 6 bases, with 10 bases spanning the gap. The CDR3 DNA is TGTGCCAGCAGTTCAACCTCGGCTGAAGCTTTCTTT. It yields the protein CASSSTSAEAFF. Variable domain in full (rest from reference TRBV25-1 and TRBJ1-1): EADIYQTPRYLVIGTGKKITLECSQTMGHDKMYWYQQDPGMELHLIHYSYGVNSTEKGDLSSESTVSRIRTEHFPLTLESARPSHTSQYLCASSSTSAEAFFGQGTRLTVV.

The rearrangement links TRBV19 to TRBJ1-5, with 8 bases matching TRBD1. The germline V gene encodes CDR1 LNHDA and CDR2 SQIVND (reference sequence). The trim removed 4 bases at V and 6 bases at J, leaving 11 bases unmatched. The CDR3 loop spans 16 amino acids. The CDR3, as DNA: TGTGCCAGTAGTACTTCGGACAGGGCCGTGGTTCAGCCCCAGCATTTT. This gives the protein CASSTSDRAVVQPQHF.

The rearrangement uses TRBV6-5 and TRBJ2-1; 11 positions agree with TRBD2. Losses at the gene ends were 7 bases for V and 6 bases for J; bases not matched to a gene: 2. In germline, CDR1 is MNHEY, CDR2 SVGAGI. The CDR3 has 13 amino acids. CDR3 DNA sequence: TGTGCCAGCAAGCTAGCGGGAGGCAATGAGCAGTTCTTC. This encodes CASKLAGGNEQFF.

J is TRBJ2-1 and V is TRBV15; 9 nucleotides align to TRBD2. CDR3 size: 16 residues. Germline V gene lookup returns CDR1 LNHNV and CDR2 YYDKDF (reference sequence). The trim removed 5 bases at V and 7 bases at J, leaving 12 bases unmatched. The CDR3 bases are TGTGCCACCAGCTTCTTAGCGGGAGAGAATCGGAATGAGCAGTTCTTC. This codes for CATSFLAGENRNEQFF.

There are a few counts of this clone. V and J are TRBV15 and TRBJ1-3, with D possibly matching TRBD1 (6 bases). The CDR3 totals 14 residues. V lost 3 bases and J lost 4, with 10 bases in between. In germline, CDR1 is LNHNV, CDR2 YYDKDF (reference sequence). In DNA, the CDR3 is TGTGCCACCAGCAGTAGACAGGTGGGAAACACCATATATTTT. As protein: CATSSRQVGNTIYF.

CDR3 DNA sequence: TGTGCCAGCAGCTCGTCAGGTACCCATTTGGTCTATGGCTACACCTTC. Its protein product is CASSSSGTHLVYGYTF. The genes are TRBV7-8 and TRBJ1-2; D not certain. The V end was cut by 4 bases, the J end by 4 bases, with 19 bases between. Germline V gives CDR1 SGHVS, CDR2 FQNEAQ. The CDR3 covers 16 residues.

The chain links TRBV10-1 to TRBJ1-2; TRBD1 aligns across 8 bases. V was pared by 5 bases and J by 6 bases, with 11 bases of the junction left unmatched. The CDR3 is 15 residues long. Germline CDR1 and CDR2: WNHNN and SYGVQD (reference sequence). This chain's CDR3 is CASSHTTGTGNGYTF. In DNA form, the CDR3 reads TGCGCCAGCAGTCACACAACCGGGACAGGCAATGGCTACACCTTC.

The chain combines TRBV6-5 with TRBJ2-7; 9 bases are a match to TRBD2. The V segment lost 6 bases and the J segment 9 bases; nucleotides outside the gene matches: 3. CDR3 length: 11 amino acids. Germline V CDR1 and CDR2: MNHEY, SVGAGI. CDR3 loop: CASRGLAGQYF. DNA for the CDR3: TGTGCCAGCAGGGGACTAGCAGGGCAGTACTTC.

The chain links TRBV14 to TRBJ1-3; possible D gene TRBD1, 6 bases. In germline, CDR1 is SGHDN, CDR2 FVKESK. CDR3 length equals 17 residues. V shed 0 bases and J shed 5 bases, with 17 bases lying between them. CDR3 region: CASSQDPGGAYRNTIYF. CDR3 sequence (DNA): TGTGCCAGCAGCCAAGATCCTGGGGGGGCTTACCGAAACACCATATATTTT. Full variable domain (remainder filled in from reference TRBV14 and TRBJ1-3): EAGVTQFPSHSVIEKGQTVTLRCDPISGHDNLYWYRRVMGKEIKFLLHFVKESKQDESGMPNNRFLAERTGGTYSTLKVQPAELEDSGVYFCASSQDPGGAYRNTIYFGEGSWLTVV.

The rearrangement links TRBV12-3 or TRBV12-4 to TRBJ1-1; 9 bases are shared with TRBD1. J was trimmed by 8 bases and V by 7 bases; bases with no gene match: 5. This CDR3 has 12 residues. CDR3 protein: CASKTTGGEAFF. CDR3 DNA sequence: TGTGCCAGCAAAACTACAGGGGGCGAAGCTTTCTTT.